This TCR beta chain was recorded in a study of radiotherapy plus CTLA-4 blockade in lung cancer (dated by TCRdb to the late 2010s). In terms of the full investigation: Among the enrolled patients, about 19% had an objective response, and 31% reached disease control. What the research found in general, with its limitations: The strongest predictors of response were reported to be early dynamic shifts in blood T cell clones along with a rise in serum interferon-beta following radiation. After treatment with radiotherapy and ipilimumab, TCR clones that originated in tumors expanded in peripheral blood.

The protocol used for the library was the immunoSEQ multiplex PCR assay. Held by TCRdb, this immuneACCESS table contains in-frame sequences only and omits some clones. Under half of the omission traces to an unresolved V gene where checked; the cause of the rest is unknown. This sample lists about 38,000 clones; around three quarters were detected once. Jointly, the top ten make up under 10% of the sample. This clone showed up just a few times. Its cognate antigen has yet to be identified. The input lacks base qualities; no much larger clone sits a single base away. Its CDR3 holds 15 amino acids, cysteine through phenylalanine. The kept DNA is CDR3 alone, 45 bases in frame from the first base. Trimmed from V: 2 bases; trimmed from J: 7 bases; junction bases lacking a gene match: 10. The germline V gene sets CDR1 to ENHRY and CDR2 to SYGVKD. Focal radiation therapy combined with CTLA-4 blockade (ipilimumab) was tested in patients with chemo-refractory metastatic non-small-cell lung cancer.

This clonotype originated in a human donor with non-small cell lung cancer who had stable disease on radiotherapy plus ipilimumab. This specimen was peripheral blood, taken from a patient treated with radiotherapy plus ipilimumab. The chain is assembled from TRBV10-3 and TRBJ1-1, and TRBD1 matches 7 of the central bases. The bases are TGTGCCATCAGTGAGACCCTCAGACAGGGTAGTGAAGCTTTCTTT. This is translated as CAISETLRQGSEAFF.